The source of this T cell receptor beta chain is a study of metastatic and nonmetastatic thyroid tumors. Study in general: Comparative analysis of repertoires was undertaken across blood and tumor or nodule tissue obtained from malignant and benign thyroid patients.

Under the authors' procedure: A classifier of distant metastasis in papillary thyroid cancer was built from CDR3 differences (across clinicopathological groups). TCRdb reprocessed the PCR reads via MiXCR. None of the V and J calls come from the authors' own analysis; TCRdb made them. The table has about 93,000 clones, about 9.1% seen once. The CDR3 contains 12 residues. V gave up 0 bases and J gave up 14 bases, with 8 bases separating them. Looked up from germline, CDR1 is MNHEY and CDR2 is SVGAGI. This clone has a handful of counts. What it binds is not known. Each patient went into thyroid surgery without having received any treatment. Study outcomes and limitations: Reportedly, malignant thyroid tumors had significantly higher TCR beta diversity than benign nodules, in blood and tumor.

The specimen sequenced was blood. The chain joins TRBV6-5 to TRBJ1-6, with TRBD1 as a possible D gene (5 bases). The TCR comes from a female donor with papillary thyroid cancer or a benign thyroid nodule (not recorded which). Some clones in this sample may be carry-over from other donors' samples. CDR3: CASSYSQGTLHF. CDR3 nucleotides: TGTGCCAGCAGTTACTCTCAGGGCACCCTCCACTTT.